This passage covers 31 T cell receptor beta chains from one sample sequenced in a study of blood T cell repertoires in COVID-19. Method: immunoSEQ multiplex PCR; TCRdb's copy keeps in-frame clones and lacks some. The table records fewer than 250,000 clones, roughly 84% of them present only once. Sequencing was performed on peripheral blood. The source is a woman over 75 with COVID-19, enrolled during active disease.

This chain links TRBV7-3 with TRBJ2-1; D remains unclear. This CDR3 region has 12 residues. Trimming removed 1 base from V and 5 bases from J, with 3 bases in between. Looked up from germline, CDR1 is SGHTA and CDR2 is FQGTGA. This CDR3 is CASSLNNNEQFF. The CDR3 DNA follows: TGTGCCAGCAGCTTAAACAACAATGAGCAGTTCTTC.

V usage is TRBV6-4 and J usage is TRBJ2-3; 9 bases align to TRBD2. The CDR3 totals 15 residues. V gave up 6 bases and J gave up 1 base; unmatched junction bases: 5. The germline CDR1 and CDR2 sequences are MRHNA and SNTAGT. CDR3 amino acids: CASSAGGLGTDTQYF. The CDR3 DNA reads as TGTGCCAGCAGCGCGGGGGGGCTTGGCACAGATACGCAGTATTTT.

This clone has more than one count but fewer than ten. This chain connects TRBV11-2 to TRBJ2-2; 8 bases align to TRBD2. The CDR3 contains 16 residues. Germline loops: CDR1 SGHAT, CDR2 FQNNGV. Germline trimming cut 1 base from V and 6 bases from J; bases unmatched to any gene: 7. CDR3 residues: CASSLVGSGGAGELFF. The DNA of the CDR3 is TGTGCCAGCAGCTTAGTAGGCAGCGGGGGAGCCGGGGAGCTGTTTTTT.

J is TRBJ1-6 and V is TRBV19; a weak D match, TRBD1 (5 bases). Trimming shortened V by 6 bases and J by 8 bases, and 8 bases separated the two germline ends. In germline, CDR1 is LNHDA, CDR2 SQIVND (reference sequence). The CDR3 totals 12 residues. CDR3 nucleotide sequence: TGTGCCAGTAGACAGACAGATTCACCCCTCCACTTT. This sequence encodes CASRQTDSPLHF. Based on the CDR3 plus reference TRBV19 and TRBJ1-6, the full variable domain is DGGITQSPKYLFRKEGQNVTLSCEQNLNHDAMYWYRQDPGQGLRLIYYSQIVNDFQKGDIAEGYSVSREKKESFPLTVTSAQKNPTAFYLCASRQTDSPLHFGNGTRLTVT.

CDR3 loop: CAWIPPGVTAGYTF. The CDR3 DNA reads TGTGCCTGGATCCCACCCGGTGTTACTGCTGGCTACACCTTC. The chain couples TRBV30 to TRBJ1-2; D is unclear. The length of the CDR3 is 14 residues. V was pared by 4 bases and J by 7 bases, with 19 bases between. Germline-derived CDR1 and CDR2 are GTSNPN and SVGIG (reference sequence).

This chain uses TRBV7-9 with TRBJ2-7, with D unresolved. CDR1 is SEHNR, CDR2 FQNEAQ, per germline (reference sequence). CDR3 length: 14 residues. The V and J ends lost 1 base and 6 bases respectively, with 13 bases between them. This CDR3 reads CASSLGSAAPEQYV. The DNA for the CDR3 is TGTGCCAGCAGCTTAGGATCGGCGGCACCCGAGCAGTACGTC.

V gene TRBV19 combines with J gene TRBJ1-5, with D hard to call. V was pared by 4 bases and J by 6 bases, with 10 bases between. The CDR3 spans 13 residues. Germline V gene data show CDR1 as LNHDA and CDR2 as SQIVND (reference sequence). The CDR3 region has the DNA TGTGCCAGTAGTACCTCAGTTGGTCAGCCCCAGCATTTT. Its protein is CASSTSVGQPQHF.

This chain joins TRBV10-3 and TRBJ1-6; weak D call: TRBD1 (5 bases). The germline CDR1 and CDR2 sequences are ENHRY and SYGVKD. The V end was cut by 6 bases, the J end by 5 bases, with 11 bases between. CDR3 length equals 14 residues. The CDR3 sequence: CAIRGGSDNSPLHF. Here the CDR3 DNA reads TGTGCCATCAGGGGGGGTTCGGATAATTCACCCCTCCACTTT.

The rearrangement links TRBV5-1 to TRBJ2-1, with 8 bases lining up with TRBD2. The ends lost 2 bases at V and 6 bases at J; junction bases unmatched: 7. The CDR3 sequence is 15 residues long. Germline values: CDR1 SGHRS, CDR2 YFSETQ. CDR3 sequence: CASSLGTRESNEQFF. The CDR3 coding sequence is TGCGCCAGCAGCTTAGGGACTAGGGAGTCCAATGAGCAGTTCTTC.

The chain recombines TRBV15 with TRBJ1-5; tentative D call: TRBD1 (5 bases). The V gene's germline CDR1 is LNHNV and CDR2 YYDKDF (reference sequence). This CDR3 has 16 residues. The V end was cut by 0 bases, the J end by 2 bases, with 11 bases between. DNA for the CDR3: TGTGCCACCAGCAGAGAGGGCAGGGTGGGCAATCAGCCCCAGCATTTT. As protein: CATSREGRVGNQPQHF.

Notes on this clone: Other nucleotide sequences in the sample specify the same CDR3. This rearrangement joins TRBV7-9 to TRBJ2-6; 7 bases are shared with TRBD1. The J segment lost 1 base and the V segment lost 4 bases, leaving 1 base of the junction unmatched. The CDR3 runs 15 residues. From germline, CDR1 is SEHNR and CDR2 FQNEAQ (reference sequence). The CDR3 DNA sequence: TGTGCCAGCAGCTCGACAGGGTCTGGGGCCAACGTCCTGACTTTC. It encodes CASSSTGSGANVLTF.

This clone was counted a few times. The V and J genes are TRBV9 and TRBJ1-6; maybe TRBD1 (6 bases). Germline CDR1 reads SGDLS; CDR2 reads YYNGEE. V dropped 4 bases and J dropped 9 bases, with 20 bases sitting between them. The CDR3 is 16 residues long. The CDR3 spells CASSPHPTQGSSPLHF. DNA for the CDR3: TGTGCCAGCAGCCCCCATCCGACACAGGGCAGTTCACCCCTCCACTTT.

Turning to this clone: Other DNA sequences in this sample translate to the same CDR3. V gene TRBV18 combines with J gene TRBJ1-5; TRBD1 aligns across 8 bases. Looked up from germline, CDR1 is KGHSH and CDR2 is LQKENI. V gave up 3 bases and J gave up 2 bases; unmatched junction bases: 3. The CDR3 is made up of 15 amino acids. The CDR3 protein is CASSPDRGGNQPQHF. For the CDR3, the DNA is TGTGCCAGCTCACCTGACAGGGGAGGCAATCAGCCCCAGCATTTT.

V usage is TRBV6-7 and J usage is TRBJ2-3; 9 nucleotides align to TRBD1. TRBV6-7 is marked as an open reading frame, function uncertain. This CDR3 is built from 14 residues. Trimming removed 10 bases from V and 9 bases from J; junction bases left unmatched: 14. The CDR3 region is CANYRDRENMTQYF. In DNA, the CDR3 is TGTGCCAATTACCGGGACAGGGAAAATATGACGCAGTATTTT.

The chain joins TRBV28 to TRBJ2-4; D call uncertain. Germline CDR1 is MDHEN and CDR2 is SYDVKM. V was clipped by 4 bases and J by 0 bases, with 10 bases between them. The CDR3 consists of 15 residues. DNA of the CDR3: TGTGCCAGCAGTTCCCAACTTGTAGCCAAAAACATTCAGTACTTC. Amino acid sequence: CASSSQLVAKNIQYF.

The chain couples TRBV19 to TRBJ1-1, with 9 nucleotides matching TRBD1. J lost 0 bases, V lost 8 bases, and 1 base had no gene match. From germline, CDR1 is LNHDA and CDR2 SQIVND (reference sequence). The CDR3 covers 13 residues. CDR3 loop: CASGDRVNTEAFF. The CDR3 DNA is TGTGCCAGTGGGGACAGGGTGAACACTGAAGCTTTCTTT. The entire variable domain, with the rest obtained from reference TRBV19 and TRBJ1-1, is as follows: DGGITQSPKYLFRKEGQNVTLSCEQNLNHDAMYWYRQDPGQGLRLIYYSQIVNDFQKGDIAEGYSVSREKKESFPLTVTSAQKNPTAFYLCASGDRVNTEAFFGQGTRLTVV.

DNA of the CDR3: TGCGCCAGCAGCTTCTCGGGACTAGCGGGGTATGAGCAGTTCTTC. It translates to CASSFSGLAGYEQFF. The genes are TRBV5-1 and TRBJ2-1, with 13 bases lining up with TRBD2. The J segment lost 8 bases and the V segment lost 2 bases, leaving 4 bases of the junction unmatched. This CDR3 has 15 residues. CDR1 and CDR2 from the germline V gene are SGHRS and YFSETQ.

The chain employs TRBV7-7 and TRBJ2-7; possibly TRBD2 for D (6 bases). The germline CDR1 and CDR2 sequences are SSHAT and FNYEAQ (reference sequence). The CDR3 sequence is 15 residues long. V lost 5 bases and J lost 4, with 18 bases in between. For the CDR3, the DNA is TGTGCCAGCAGCGGGATCAGGCGGGAATGGTACGAGCAGTACTTC. As protein: CASSGIRREWYEQYF.

This clone appeared a few times. The chain recombines TRBV20-1 with TRBJ2-7; TRBD1 matches 8 bases. In germline, CDR1 is DFQATT, CDR2 SNEGSKA (reference sequence). The CDR3 is 14 amino acids. The trim removed 3 bases at V and 3 bases at J, leaving 7 bases unmatched. CDR3 amino acids: CSASRQGTRYEQYV. Written as DNA, the CDR3 is TGCAGTGCTAGTAGACAGGGGACACGCTACGAGCAGTACGTC.

The V call is TRBV30, the J call TRBJ1-3, with a weak D call TRBD1 (6 bases). CDR1 GTSNPN and CDR2 SVGIG come from the germline V gene (reference sequence). Trimming removed 2 bases at V and 2 bases at J, with 19 bases between. This CDR3 comprises 17 residues. This CDR3 is CAWSPNRSGAAGNTIYF. DNA for the CDR3: TGTGCCTGGAGTCCTAATCGATCAGGGGCAGCTGGAAACACCATATATTTT.

The chain recombines TRBV3-1 (or the pseudogene TRBV3-2) with TRBJ2-5; D may be TRBD1 (5 bases). Germline assignment: CDR1 LGHDT and CDR2 YNNKEL (reference sequence). Deletions cut 8 bases from V and 1 base from J, with 17 bases between. The CDR3 consists of 15 residues. CDR3 amino acids: CASAPQGSFQETQYF. CDR3 nucleotides: TGTGCCAGCGCCCCCCAGGGTAGTTTCCAAGAGACCCAGTACTTC.

This chain links TRBV5-1 with TRBJ1-1, with D uncertain. V lost 0 bases to trimming and J lost 5 bases, with 14 bases between them. Germline lookup yields CDR1 SGHRS and CDR2 YFSETQ. CDR3 size: 15 residues. The CDR3 DNA sequence: TGCGCCAGCAGCTTGGACCCCCTGGGAGGAACTGAAGCTTTCTTT. This encodes CASSLDPLGGTEAFF. Using reference TRBV5-1 and TRBJ1-1 for the parts outside the CDR3, the full variable domain is KAGVTQTPRYLIKTRGQQVTLSCSPISGHRSVSWYQQTPGQGLQFLFEYFSETQRNKGNFPGRFSGRQFSNSRSEMNVSTLELGDSALYLCASSLDPLGGTEAFFGQGTRLTVV.

The rearrangement uses TRBV5-6 and TRBJ1-3, with D perhaps TRBD1 (5 bases). The germline CDR1 and CDR2 sequences are SGHDT and YYEEEE. The CDR3 has 16 amino acids. The germline V and J ends were trimmed by 0 bases and 0 bases, with 10 bases remaining between them. CDR3 DNA sequence: TGTGCCAGCAGCTTGGAAGTGGGGGGCTCTGGAAACACCATATATTTT. Its translation is CASSLEVGGSGNTIYF.

This chain joins TRBV5-1 and TRBJ2-3; no reliable D call. The CDR3 totals 13 residues. In germline, CDR1 is SGHRS, CDR2 YFSETQ. Trimming stripped 5 bases from V and 0 bases from J, with 7 bases between. The CDR3 protein is CASSFYSTDTQYF. The DNA of the CDR3 is TGCGCCAGCAGTTTCTATAGCACAGATACGCAGTATTTT. Combining the CDR3 with reference TRBV5-1 and TRBJ2-3 gives the whole variable domain KAGVTQTPRYLIKTRGQQVTLSCSPISGHRSVSWYQQTPGQGLQFLFEYFSETQRNKGNFPGRFSGRQFSNSRSEMNVSTLELGDSALYLCASSFYSTDTQYFGPGTRLTVL.

The chain is built from TRBV19 and TRBJ1-6; D remains unclear. This CDR3 has 14 residues. Germline CDR1 is LNHDA and CDR2 is SQIVND (reference sequence). Deletions cut 5 bases from V and 7 bases from J, with 12 bases between. In DNA form, the CDR3 reads TGTGCCAGTAGTTTGAGAGAGCCCAATTCACCCCTCCACTTT. This translates into CASSLREPNSPLHF.

The chain couples TRBV28 to TRBJ1-2; 9 nucleotides match TRBD1. Per the germline V gene, CDR1 is MDHEN and CDR2 is SYDVKM. The V gene end was trimmed by 7 bases and the J gene end by 4 bases; junction bases not matched to a gene: 10. This CDR3 has 15 amino acids. The CDR3 DNA is TGTGCCAGCACCCCCACGGACAGGGGTACCTATGGCTACACCTTC. Translated: CASTPTDRGTYGYTF.

The chain carries TRBV7-9 and TRBJ1-2, with 7 bases that match TRBD1. V lost 5 bases, J lost 4 bases, and 1 base stayed unmatched. The CDR3 has 12 amino acids. Germline loops: CDR1 SEHNR, CDR2 FQNEAQ (reference sequence). Here the CDR3 reads CASSRDSYGYTF. CDR3 bases: TGTGCCAGCAGCCGGGACAGCTATGGCTACACCTTC.

V usage is TRBV28 and J usage is TRBJ1-5; 7 bases align to TRBD1. This CDR3 has 13 amino acids. V lost 6 bases, J lost 4 bases, and 3 bases stayed unmatched. Looked up from germline, CDR1 is MDHEN and CDR2 is SYDVKM. The CDR3 protein is CASRGQRNQPQHF. The CDR3 DNA is TGTGCCAGCAGGGGACAGCGGAATCAGCCCCAGCATTTT.

This clone was recorded many times. The DNA of the CDR3 is TGTGCCAGCAGCCAACCGTCTAGCGGGGGGGCCTGGGTCGTTGAGACCCAGTACTTC. This sequence encodes CASSQPSSGGAWVVETQYF. The genes are TRBV3-1 (or the pseudogene TRBV3-2) and TRBJ2-5, with 12 bases identical to TRBD2. Looked up from germline, CDR1 is LGHDT and CDR2 is YNNKEL (reference sequence). Trimming removed 2 bases from V and 5 bases from J; junction bases left unmatched: 15. CDR3 length equals 19 residues.

The chain has TRBV19 and TRBJ2-7; 11 nucleotides agree with TRBD2. CDR3 length: 14 residues. Per the germline V gene, CDR1 is LNHDA and CDR2 is SQIVND (reference sequence). The V and J ends lost 4 bases and 3 bases, in that order; junction bases with no gene match: 2. CDR3 sequence: CASSRLAGGYEQYF. CDR3 DNA sequence: TGTGCCAGTAGTAGGCTAGCGGGGGGCTACGAGCAGTACTTC.

The chain combines TRBV7-2 with TRBJ1-2, with 9 bases fitting TRBD1. J gave up 8 bases and V 3 bases, and 4 bases lay outside the gene matches. This CDR3 region has 13 residues. Germline lookup yields CDR1 SGHTA and CDR2 FQGNSA. For the CDR3, the DNA is TGTGCCAGCAGCTTGGGACAGGGATTAGGCTACACCTTC. Residues: CASSLGQGLGYTF.